The 25 T cell receptor beta chains in this list originate from one sample, sequenced in a study of cytomegalovirus exposure and HLA in healthy donors. The PCR had 60 Vbeta and 13 Jbeta primers. Here immunoSEQ multiplex PCR was the method, and the copy in TCRdb shows in-frame clones only, minus some. Among approximately 100,000 clones listed, about 68% were seen once. Input material: PBMCs. The receptors were gathered from a young man in good health and CMV-seropositive.

This chain links TRBV19 with TRBJ1-1; D call uncertain. V shed 5 bases and J shed 0 bases, with 10 bases lying between them. The CDR3 sequence is 14 residues long. Germline loops: CDR1 LNHDA, CDR2 SQIVND (reference sequence). CDR3 loop: CASSVGLMNTEAFF. As DNA, the CDR3 is TGTGCCAGTAGTGTCGGACTGATGAACACTGAAGCTTTCTTT.

This clone was recorded once. The V gene is TRBV19, the J gene TRBJ1-6; D gene unclear. CDR3 length equals 13 residues. Trimming left V 3 bases short and J 8 bases short, with 8 bases between. Per the germline V gene, CDR1 is LNHDA and CDR2 is SQIVND (reference sequence). This chain's CDR3 is CASSILSDSPLHF. The CDR3 DNA sequence: TGTGCCAGTAGTATCTTAAGCGATTCACCCCTCCACTTT.

This clone appeared a few times. The chain joins TRBV5-8 to TRBJ2-5; tentatively, D is TRBD1 (6 bases). The CDR3 has 16 residues. Trimming shortened V by 4 bases and J by 3 bases, and 19 bases separated the two germline ends. Germline assignment: CDR1 SGHTS and CDR2 YDEGEE. CDR3 amino acids: CASSPGTTTGEETQYF. DNA of the CDR3: TGTGCCAGCAGCCCCGGGACAACAACCGGTGAAGAGACCCAGTACTTC.

This clone was observed a handful of times. The CDR3 nucleotides are TGTGCCAGCAGCTACAGGGCGTTCGCCTACGAGCAGTACTTC. It encodes CASSYRAFAYEQYF. The V gene is TRBV27, the J gene TRBJ2-7; perhaps TRBD1 as D (6 bases). V was clipped by 6 bases and J by 2 bases, with 14 bases between them. The CDR3 contains 14 residues. Germline V gene lookup returns CDR1 MNHEY and CDR2 SMNVEV (reference sequence).

This sequence joins TRBV5-1 and TRBJ1-1; D is undetermined. V gave up 0 bases and J gave up 6 bases, with 15 bases separating them. This CDR3 spans 15 amino acids. CDR1 and CDR2 (germline): SGHRS, YFSETQ. The CDR3 DNA is TGCGCCAGCAGCTTGGGTCCGGCAGCGGGTGCTGAAGCTTTCTTT. Its translation is CASSLGPAAGAEAFF.

This clone was observed a single time. The V and J genes are TRBV19 and TRBJ1-3; D remains ambiguous. The CDR3 loop spans 13 amino acids. V shed 5 bases and J shed 4 bases, with 9 bases lying between them. The germline V gene encodes CDR1 LNHDA and CDR2 SQIVND (reference sequence). CDR3 sequence: CASSPPGGNTIYF. In nucleotides, the CDR3 is TGTGCCAGTAGTCCTCCGGGAGGAAACACCATATATTTT.

This chain joins TRBV13 and TRBJ2-2; TRBD1 matches at 7 bases. Germline-derived CDR1 and CDR2 are PRHDT and FYEKMQ (reference sequence). Trimming cost V 0 bases and J 6 bases; bases outside gene matches: 4. The CDR3 totals 15 residues. The CDR3 nucleotides are TGTGCCAGCAGCTTAGGATTCGGGACAGCCGGGGAGCTGTTTTTT. It codes for CASSLGFGTAGELFF. The full variable domain, its missing parts supplied by reference TRBV13 and TRBJ2-2, is AAGVIQSPRHLIKEKRETATLKCYPIPRHDTVYWYQQGPGQDPQFLISFYEKMQSDKGSIPDRFSAQQFSDYHSELNMSSLELGDSALYFCASSLGFGTAGELFFGEGSRLTVL.

The chain carries TRBV18 and TRBJ1-2; TRBD1 aligns across 9 bases. Germline V gene sequence: CDR1 KGHSH, CDR2 LQKENI. This CDR3 comprises 17 residues. Trimming at V came to 2 bases and at J to 2 bases, leaving 9 bases not matched to a gene. Here the CDR3 reads CASSPEQGARRNYGYTF. CDR3 DNA sequence: TGTGCCAGCTCACCAGAACAGGGGGCCCGACGGAACTATGGCTACACCTTC.

This clone was detected only once. The chain uses TRBV10-1 and TRBJ2-3; TRBD2 matches 9 bases. Germline V gives CDR1 WNHNN, CDR2 SYGVQD (reference sequence). V shed 3 bases, J shed 9 bases, and the junction held 10 bases outside the gene matches. The CDR3 extends over 15 amino acids. The CDR3 is CASSELAGGPRTQYF. The CDR3 DNA is TGCGCCAGCAGTGAATTGGCGGGGGGGCCGAGGACGCAGTATTTT.

V and J are TRBV6-1 and TRBJ1-4; D gene ambiguous. CDR1 is MNHNS, CDR2 SASEGT, per germline. CDR3 length: 14 amino acids. V lost 6 bases to trimming and J lost 0 bases, with 8 bases between them. Written as DNA, the CDR3 is TGTGCCAGCAGCCGCAGTCCAACTAATGAAAAACTGTTTTTT. Its protein product is CASSRSPTNEKLFF.

The V and J genes are TRBV5-6 and TRBJ1-4; 10 positions match TRBD1. The CDR3 contains 14 residues. Germline V gives CDR1 SGHDT, CDR2 YYEEEE. The trim removed 3 bases at V and 8 bases at J, leaving 4 bases unmatched. The CDR3, as DNA: TGTGCCAGCAGCTGGGACAGGGGAGGAGAAAAACTGTTTTTT. Protein sequence: CASSWDRGGEKLFF.

The chain is built from TRBV29-1 and TRBJ1-1; 7 positions match TRBD1. The germline V gene encodes CDR1 SQVTM and CDR2 ANQGSEA. The ends lost 7 bases at V and 1 base at J; junction bases unmatched: 12. There are 15 residues in the CDR3. CDR3 region: CSAYRGLYRNTEAFF. The CDR3 DNA reads TGCAGCGCCTACAGGGGCCTCTATAGGAACACTGAAGCTTTCTTT.

The chain uses TRBV5-1 and TRBJ2-7; 10 nucleotides align to TRBD2. V was clipped by 4 bases and J by 2 bases; unmatched bases: 6. Germline CDR1 is SGHRS and CDR2 is YFSETQ. The CDR3 has 15 amino acids. The DNA for the CDR3 is TGCGCCAGCAGCGTAGCTAGCGGGAGAACCTACGAGCAGTACTTC. It is translated as CASSVASGRTYEQYF.

On this clone: The sample holds other DNA sequences that translate to the same CDR3. This sequence joins TRBV5-1 and TRBJ2-1; D may be TRBD1 (6 bases). The germline gives CDR1 SGHRS, CDR2 YFSETQ. The germline V and J ends were trimmed by 0 bases and 1 base, with 8 bases remaining between them. The CDR3 is 15 residues long. The CDR3 protein is CASSLEGDSYNEQFF. CDR3 in DNA: TGCGCCAGCAGCTTGGAGGGGGATTCCTACAATGAGCAGTTCTTC.

This chain joins TRBV11-2 and TRBJ2-3; D possibly corresponds to TRBD2 (6 bases). The V gene's germline CDR1 is SGHAT and CDR2 FQNNGV. The CDR3 sequence is 16 residues long. The ends were cut back, 0 bases at V and 5 bases at J, with 15 bases in the middle. CDR3 region: CASSLDRALGGDTQYF. CDR3 nucleotides: TGTGCCAGCAGCTTAGATCGTGCCCTCGGGGGAGATACGCAGTATTTT.

The rearrangement links TRBV6-6 to TRBJ1-1, with a tentative D call TRBD1 (5 bases). There are 14 residues in the CDR3. From germline, CDR1 is MNHNY and CDR2 SVGAGI (reference sequence). Trimming took 6 bases from V and 1 from J, leaving 12 bases between them. CDR3 loop: CASRNRDSNTEAFF. The CDR3 DNA is TGTGCCAGCAGGAACCGGGACTCGAACACTGAAGCTTTCTTT.

This clone was found a few times. The CDR3 nucleotides read TGCGCCAGCAGACAGACGACAGGCACAGATACGCAGTATTTT. Encoded protein: CASRQTTGTDTQYF. This chain joins TRBV5-1 and TRBJ2-3; tentatively, D is TRBD1 (5 bases). The V end was cut by 5 bases, the J end by 1 base, with 11 bases between. CDR1 is SGHRS and CDR2 is YFSETQ in the germline V gene. CDR3 length: 14 residues.

As for this clone: One end of the junction fails to match germline, which may point to a read error. The rearrangement joins TRBV28 to TRBJ2-4, with TRBD1 matching 10 bases. CDR3 length: 14 amino acids. Germline V gene sequence: CDR1 MDHEN, CDR2 SYDVKM. CDR3 residues: CASSPRPGTGVGNF. CDR3 coding DNA: TGTGCCAGCAGTCCACGTCCCGGGACAGGGGTAGGGAACTTC.

This chain links TRBV7-9 with TRBJ1-2; 8 nucleotides agree with TRBD1. V was clipped by 1 base and J by 7 bases; unmatched bases: 5. The CDR3 length is 14 residues. Germline lookup yields CDR1 SEHNR and CDR2 FQNEAQ (reference sequence). The DNA of the CDR3 is TGTGCCAGCAGCTTAGGCAGGGGGCGCGGTGGCTACACCTTC. Protein: CASSLGRGRGGYTF.

A note on this clone: This sample also contains other DNA sequences that code for the same CDR3. The chain recombines TRBV18 with TRBJ2-7; D is perhaps TRBD1 (6 bases). In germline, CDR1 is KGHSH, CDR2 LQKENI. Trimming left V 3 bases short and J 4 bases short, with 7 bases between. The CDR3 totals 12 residues. CDR3 nucleotide sequence: TGTGCCAGCTCACCGGACAGTTACGAGCAGTACTTC. Translated, it gives CASSPDSYEQYF.

The sample holds a few counts of this clone. The rearrangement joins TRBV9 to TRBJ2-2; 9 bases align to TRBD2. The CDR3 length is 15 residues. The junction had 8 bases not matched to a gene; V was cut back by 6 bases and J by 5 bases. Germline lookup yields CDR1 SGDLS and CDR2 YYNGEE. The CDR3 DNA reads TGTGCCAGCAACCGCGGGGGGGCAAGTACCGGGGAGCTGTTTTTT. Amino acid sequence: CASNRGGASTGELFF.

This chain connects TRBV5-4 to TRBJ2-5, with a tentative D call TRBD1 (6 bases). This CDR3 is built from 14 residues. The ends were cut back, 5 bases at V and 5 bases at J, with 16 bases in the middle. Germline V lookup: CDR1 SGHNT, CDR2 YYREEE (reference sequence). The CDR3: CASRRDMGAETQYF. CDR3 bases: TGTGCCAGCAGGAGGGACATGGGGGCGGAGACCCAGTACTTC.

In this sample, this clone turned up a few times. J is TRBJ2-7 and V is TRBV15; maybe TRBD2 (5 bases). This CDR3 has 15 residues. In germline, CDR1 is LNHNV, CDR2 YYDKDF (reference sequence). The V and J ends lost 1 base and 9 bases respectively, with 19 bases between them. In DNA form, the CDR3 reads TGTGCCACCAGCAGAGCGCCCCAGGACGTCGGAGGGCAGTACTTC. This encodes CATSRAPQDVGGQYF.

In this sample, this clone turned up a few times. This sequence joins TRBV10-3 and TRBJ1-1, with D uncertain. V lost 11 bases and J lost 1, with 8 bases in between. CDR3 size: 11 residues. Germline-derived CDR1 and CDR2 are ENHRY and SYGVKD. The CDR3 sequence: CASEGNTEAFF. The CDR3 DNA follows: TGTGCCTCAGAGGGGAACACTGAAGCTTTCTTT.

This chain joins TRBV11-2 and TRBJ2-2; D remains ambiguous. This CDR3 has 13 amino acids. Germline CDR1 is SGHAT and CDR2 is FQNNGV. The ends were cut back, 4 bases at V and 5 bases at J, with 8 bases in the middle. The CDR3 DNA follows: TGTGCCAGCAGCTACTACACTACCGGGGAGCTGTTTTTT. Its translation: CASSYYTTGELFF.